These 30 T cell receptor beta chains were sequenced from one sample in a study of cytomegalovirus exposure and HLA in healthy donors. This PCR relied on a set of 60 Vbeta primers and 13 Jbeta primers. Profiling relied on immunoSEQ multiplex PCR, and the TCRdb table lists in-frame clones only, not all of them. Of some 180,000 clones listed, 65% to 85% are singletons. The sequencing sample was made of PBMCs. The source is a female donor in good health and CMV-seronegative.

The DNA of the CDR3 is TGTGCCTGGAGTGTACTGGAGGGAAAGCAGTACTTC. This encodes CAWSVLEGKQYF. The gene calls are TRBV30 and TRBJ2-7; D might be TRBD2 (6 bases). The CDR3 is 12 residues long. The germline V and J ends were trimmed by 0 bases and 8 bases, with 11 bases remaining between them. Per the germline V gene, CDR1 is GTSNPN and CDR2 is SVGIG (reference sequence).

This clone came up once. CDR3 nucleotide sequence: TGTGCCAGCAGTTACTCAGAAGGACAGTGGATGAATGGCTACACCTTC. Translated: CASSYSEGQWMNGYTF. The rearrangement links TRBV6-6 to TRBJ1-2; a weak D match, TRBD1 (6 bases). The CDR3 runs to 16 residues. Germline V CDR1 and CDR2: MNHNY, SVGAGI (reference sequence). V lost 0 bases and J lost 6, with 17 bases in between.

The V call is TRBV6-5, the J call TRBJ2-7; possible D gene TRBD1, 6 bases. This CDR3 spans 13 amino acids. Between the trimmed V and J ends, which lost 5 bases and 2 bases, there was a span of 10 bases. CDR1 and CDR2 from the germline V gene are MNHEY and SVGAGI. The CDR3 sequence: CASSDRSTYEQYF. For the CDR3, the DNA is TGTGCCAGCAGTGACAGGTCGACCTACGAGCAGTACTTC.

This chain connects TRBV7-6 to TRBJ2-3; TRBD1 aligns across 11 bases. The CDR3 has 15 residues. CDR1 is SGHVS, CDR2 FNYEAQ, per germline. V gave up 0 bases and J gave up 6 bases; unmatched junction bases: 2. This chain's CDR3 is CASSLAGQGVDTQYF. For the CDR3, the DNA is TGTGCCAGCAGCTTAGCGGGACAGGGGGTGGATACGCAGTATTTT. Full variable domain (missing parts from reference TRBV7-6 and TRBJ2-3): GAGVSQSPRYKVTKRGQDVALRCDPISGHVSLYWYRQALGQGPEFLTYFNYEAQQDKSGLPNDRFSAERPEGSISTLTIQRTEQRDSAMYRCASSLAGQGVDTQYFGPGTRLTVL.

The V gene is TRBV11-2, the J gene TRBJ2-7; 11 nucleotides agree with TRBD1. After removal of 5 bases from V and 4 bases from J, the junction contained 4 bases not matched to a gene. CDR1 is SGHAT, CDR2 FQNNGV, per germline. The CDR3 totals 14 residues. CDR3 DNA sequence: TGTGCCAGCAGCCCCGGGACAGGGGGTTACGAGCAGTACTTC. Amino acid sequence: CASSPGTGGYEQYF.

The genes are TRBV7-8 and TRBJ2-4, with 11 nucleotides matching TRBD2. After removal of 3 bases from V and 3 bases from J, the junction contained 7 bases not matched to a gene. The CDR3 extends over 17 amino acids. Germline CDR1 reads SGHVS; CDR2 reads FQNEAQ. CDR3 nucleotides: TGTGCCAGCAGCTTGGACCCTAGCGGGGGGAGCAAAAACATTCAGTACTTC. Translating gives CASSLDPSGGSKNIQYF.

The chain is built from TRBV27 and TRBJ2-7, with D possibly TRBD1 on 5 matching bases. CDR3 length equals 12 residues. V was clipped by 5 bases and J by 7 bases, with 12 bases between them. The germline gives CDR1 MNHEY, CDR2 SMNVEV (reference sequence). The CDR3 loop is CASSPTRGEQYF. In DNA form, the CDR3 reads TGTGCCAGCAGTCCGACAAGGGGAGAGCAGTACTTC.

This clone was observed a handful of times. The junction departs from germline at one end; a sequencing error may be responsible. The CDR3 sequence is CSSSLSVYFNEQYF. For the CDR3, the DNA is TGTTCCAGCAGCTTATCGGTATATTTCAACGAGCAGTACTTC. The chain is built from TRBV7-9 and TRBJ2-7; D gene unclear. The CDR3 sequence is 14 residues long. The germline V gene has CDR1 SEHNR and CDR2 FQNEAQ (reference sequence).

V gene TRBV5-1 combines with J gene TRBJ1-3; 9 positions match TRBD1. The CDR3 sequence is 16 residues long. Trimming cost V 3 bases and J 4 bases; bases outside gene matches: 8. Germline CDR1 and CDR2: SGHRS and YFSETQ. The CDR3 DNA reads TGCGCCAGCAGCTCAACACAGGGGGCGAAAGGAAACACCATATATTTT. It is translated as CASSSTQGAKGNTIYF.

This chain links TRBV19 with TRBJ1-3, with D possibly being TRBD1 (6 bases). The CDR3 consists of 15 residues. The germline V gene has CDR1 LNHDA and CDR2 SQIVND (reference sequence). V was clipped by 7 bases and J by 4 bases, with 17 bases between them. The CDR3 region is CASKGDRSPGNTIYF. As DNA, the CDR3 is TGTGCCAGTAAAGGCGACAGGTCGCCCGGAAACACCATATATTTT.

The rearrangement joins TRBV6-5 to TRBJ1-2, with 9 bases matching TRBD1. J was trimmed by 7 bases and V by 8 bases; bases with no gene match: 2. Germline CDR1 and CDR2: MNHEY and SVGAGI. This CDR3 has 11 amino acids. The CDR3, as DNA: TGTGCCAGCGCGACAGGGGGTGGCTACACCTTC. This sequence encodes CASATGGGYTF.

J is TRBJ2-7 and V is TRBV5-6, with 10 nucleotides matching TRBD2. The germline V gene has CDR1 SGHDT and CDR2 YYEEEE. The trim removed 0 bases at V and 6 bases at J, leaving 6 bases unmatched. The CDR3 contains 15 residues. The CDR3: CASSLGDLAGVEQYF. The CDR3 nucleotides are TGTGCCAGCAGCTTGGGGGATCTAGCGGGAGTCGAGCAGTACTTC.

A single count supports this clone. CDR3 coding DNA: TGTGCCAGCAGCCCCCGGAGGACAGATACGCAGTATTTT. Translation: CASSPRRTDTQYF. The chain carries TRBV7-2 and TRBJ2-3, with D perhaps TRBD2 (5 bases). This CDR3 comprises 13 residues. V was trimmed by 5 bases and J by 3 bases, leaving 9 bases between them. Germline values: CDR1 SGHTA, CDR2 FQGNSA.

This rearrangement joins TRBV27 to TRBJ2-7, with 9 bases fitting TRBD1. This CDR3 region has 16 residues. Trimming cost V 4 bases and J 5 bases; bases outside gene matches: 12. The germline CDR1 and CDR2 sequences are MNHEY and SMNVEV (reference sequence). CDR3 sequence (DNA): TGTGCCAGCAGTTCTAGGACAGGGGATAGCGTGAACGAGCAGTACTTC. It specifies CASSSRTGDSVNEQYF.

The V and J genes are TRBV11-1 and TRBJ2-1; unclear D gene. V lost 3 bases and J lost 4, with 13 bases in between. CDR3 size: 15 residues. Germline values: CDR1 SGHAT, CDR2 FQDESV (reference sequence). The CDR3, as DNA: TGTGCCAGCAGCTTGAGGAGTCAACTATACAATGAGCAGTTCTTC. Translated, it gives CASSLRSQLYNEQFF.

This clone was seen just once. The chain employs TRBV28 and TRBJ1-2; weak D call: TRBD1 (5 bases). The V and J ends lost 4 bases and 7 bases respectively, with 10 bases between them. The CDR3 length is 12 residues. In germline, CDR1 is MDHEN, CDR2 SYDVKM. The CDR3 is CASSYGGIGYTF. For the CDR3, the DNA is TGTGCCAGCAGTTACGGGGGGATTGGCTACACCTTC.

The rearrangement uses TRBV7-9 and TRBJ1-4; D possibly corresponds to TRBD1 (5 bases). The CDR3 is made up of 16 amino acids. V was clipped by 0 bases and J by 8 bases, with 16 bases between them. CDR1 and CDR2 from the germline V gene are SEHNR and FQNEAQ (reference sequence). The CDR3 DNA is TGTGCCAGCAGCTTAGCGGGGCGGCCAGGTCTCGAAAAACTGTTTTTT. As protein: CASSLAGRPGLEKLFF.

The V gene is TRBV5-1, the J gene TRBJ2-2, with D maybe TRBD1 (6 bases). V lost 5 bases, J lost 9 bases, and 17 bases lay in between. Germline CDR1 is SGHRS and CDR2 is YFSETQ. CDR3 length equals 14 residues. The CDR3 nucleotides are TGCGCCAGCAGACAATTACAGGGAAACCGGGAGCTGTTTTTT. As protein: CASRQLQGNRELFF. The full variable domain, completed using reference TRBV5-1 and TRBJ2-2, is KAGVTQTPRYLIKTRGQQVTLSCSPISGHRSVSWYQQTPGQGLQFLFEYFSETQRNKGNFPGRFSGRQFSNSRSEMNVSTLELGDSALYLCASRQLQGNRELFFGEGSRLTVL.

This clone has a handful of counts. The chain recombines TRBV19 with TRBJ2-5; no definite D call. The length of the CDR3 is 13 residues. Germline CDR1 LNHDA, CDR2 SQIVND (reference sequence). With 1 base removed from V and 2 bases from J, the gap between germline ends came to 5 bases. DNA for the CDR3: TGTGCCAGTAGTATAGTTGAGCAAGAGACCCAGTACTTC. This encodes CASSIVEQETQYF.

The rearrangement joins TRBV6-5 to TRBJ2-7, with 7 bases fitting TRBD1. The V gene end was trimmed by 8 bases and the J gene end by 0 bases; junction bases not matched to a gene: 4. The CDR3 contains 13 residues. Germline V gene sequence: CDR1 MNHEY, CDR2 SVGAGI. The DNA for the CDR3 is TGTGCCAGCGCCCGGGACAGCTCCTACGAGCAGTACTTC. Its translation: CASARDSSYEQYF.

As DNA, the CDR3 is TGTGCCAGCACTACTTACGGTGGCTACACCTTC. Amino acid sequence: CASTTYGGYTF. This chain uses TRBV28 with TRBJ1-2; D gene ambiguous. Trimming removed 7 bases at V and 7 bases at J, with 10 bases between. There are 11 residues in the CDR3. Germline assignment: CDR1 MDHEN and CDR2 SYDVKM.

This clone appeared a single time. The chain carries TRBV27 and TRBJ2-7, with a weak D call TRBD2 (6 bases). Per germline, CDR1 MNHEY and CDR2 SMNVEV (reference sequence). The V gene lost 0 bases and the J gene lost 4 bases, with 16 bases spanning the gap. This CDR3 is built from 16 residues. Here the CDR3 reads CASSLSAEGLPYEQYF. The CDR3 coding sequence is TGTGCCAGCAGTTTATCTGCAGAGGGACTCCCGTACGAGCAGTACTTC.

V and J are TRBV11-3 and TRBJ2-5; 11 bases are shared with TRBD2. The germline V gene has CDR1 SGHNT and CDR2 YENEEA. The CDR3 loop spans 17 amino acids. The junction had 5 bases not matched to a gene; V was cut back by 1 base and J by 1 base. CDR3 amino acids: CASSLGLAGGVQETQYF. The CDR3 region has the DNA TGTGCCAGCAGCTTAGGGCTAGCGGGAGGAGTCCAAGAGACCCAGTACTTC.

CDR3 in amino acids: CASSLGQSYEQYF. CDR3 in DNA: TGTGCCAGCAGCTTAGGACAGTCCTACGAGCAGTACTTC. The V call is TRBV13, the J call TRBJ2-7, with no clear D. V lost 0 bases and J lost 1, with 4 bases in between. Germline CDR1 PRHDT, CDR2 FYEKMQ (reference sequence). This CDR3 has 13 amino acids.

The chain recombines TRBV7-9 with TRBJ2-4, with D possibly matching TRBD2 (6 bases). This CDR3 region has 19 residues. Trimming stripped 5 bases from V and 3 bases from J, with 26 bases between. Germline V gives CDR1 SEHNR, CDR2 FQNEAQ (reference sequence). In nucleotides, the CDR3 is TGTGCCAGCAGCGCTTGGCGGGACTCCGATAACCGTCGCAAAAACATTCAGTACTTC. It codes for CASSAWRDSDNRRKNIQYF.

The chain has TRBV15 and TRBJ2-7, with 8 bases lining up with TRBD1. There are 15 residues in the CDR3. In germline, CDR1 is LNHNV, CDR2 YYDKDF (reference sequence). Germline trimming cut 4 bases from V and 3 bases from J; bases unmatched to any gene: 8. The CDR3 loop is CATSTGQGPYYEQYF. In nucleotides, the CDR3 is TGTGCCACCAGCACCGGACAGGGACCCTACTACGAGCAGTACTTC. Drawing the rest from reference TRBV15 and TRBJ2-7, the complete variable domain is DAMVIQNPRYQVTQFGKPVTLSCSQTLNHNVMYWYQQKSSQAPKLLFHYYDKDFNNEADTPDNFQSRRPNTSFCFLDIRSPGLGDTAMYLCATSTGQGPYYEQYFGPGTRLTVT.

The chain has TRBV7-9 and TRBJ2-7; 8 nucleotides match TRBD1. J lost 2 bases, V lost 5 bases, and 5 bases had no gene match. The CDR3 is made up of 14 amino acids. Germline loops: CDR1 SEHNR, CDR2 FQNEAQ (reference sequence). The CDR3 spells CASSGQGWTYEQYF. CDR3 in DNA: TGTGCCAGCAGCGGACAGGGCTGGACCTACGAGCAGTACTTC. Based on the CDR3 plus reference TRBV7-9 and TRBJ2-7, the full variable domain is DTGVSQNPRHKITKRGQNVTFRCDPISEHNRLYWYRQTLGQGPEFLTYFQNEAQLEKSRLLSDRFSAERPKGSFSTLEIQRTEQGDSAMYLCASSGQGWTYEQYFGPGTRLTVT.

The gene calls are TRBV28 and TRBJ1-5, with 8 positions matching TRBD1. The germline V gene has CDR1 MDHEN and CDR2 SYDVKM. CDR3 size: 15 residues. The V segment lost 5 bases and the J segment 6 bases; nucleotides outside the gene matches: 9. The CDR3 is CASSVIGTGVQPQHF. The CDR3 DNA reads TGTGCCAGCAGTGTGATCGGGACAGGTGTTCAGCCCCAGCATTTT.

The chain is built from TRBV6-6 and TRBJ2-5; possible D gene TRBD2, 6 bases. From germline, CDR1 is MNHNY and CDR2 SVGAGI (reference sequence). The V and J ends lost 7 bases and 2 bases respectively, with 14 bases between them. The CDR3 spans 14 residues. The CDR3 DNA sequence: TGTGCCAGCACCAGACTAGGGTTTCAAGAGACCCAGTACTTC. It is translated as CASTRLGFQETQYF.

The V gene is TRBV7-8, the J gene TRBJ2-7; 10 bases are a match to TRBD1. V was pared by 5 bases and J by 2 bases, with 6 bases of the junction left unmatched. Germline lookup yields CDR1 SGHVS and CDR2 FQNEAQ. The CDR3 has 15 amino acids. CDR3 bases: TGTGCCAGCAGCCCGGGACAGGGGAGGGCCTACGAGCAGTACTTC. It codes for CASSPGQGRAYEQYF.